Listed below are T cell receptor beta chains from one sample, sequenced in a study of blood T cell repertoires in COVID-19. Data came from immunoSEQ multiplex PCR; TCRdb stores just in-frame clones and leaves some out. This sample has 180,000 or so clones, with about nine tenths found just once. Specimen: peripheral blood. Receptors were obtained from a woman between 25 and 40 years old with acute or convalescent COVID-19. CDR3s include the opening cysteine and the closing phenylalanine or tryptophan. D genes are given only for firm matches. Size values are once, few and many counts, or a class for expanded clones, and some rows have none.

J | V | length | D | size | CDR3 | DNA
TRBJ2-5 | TRBV12-1 | 14 | NA | medium-sized | CASSLRTVQETQYF | TGTGCCAGCAGCTTAAGGACAGTCCAAGAGACCCAGTACTTC
TRBJ2-1 | TRBV2 | 12 | NA | NA | CASSEGREEQFF | TGTGCCAGCTCTGAAGGGAGAGAGGAGCAGTTCTTC
TRBJ2-7 | TRBV28 | 14 | TRBD2 | NA | CASSLMGGVYEQYF | TGTGCCAGCAGTTTAATGGGGGGGGTGTACGAGCAGTACTTC
TRBJ2-7 | TRBV2 | 12 | TRBD2 | NA | CASTRAGDEQYF | TGTGCCAGCACGAGAGCGGGAGACGAGCAGTACTTC
TRBJ2-3 | TRBV5-1 | 13 | NA | NA | CASSLVQSDTQYF | TGCGCCAGCAGCTTGGTACAATCAGATACGCAGTATTTT
TRBJ1-1 | TRBV7-9 | 12 | NA | NA | CASSLAITGAFF | TGTGCCAGCAGCTTGGCCATAACGGGAGCTTTCTTT
TRBJ2-1 | TRBV18 | 16 | NA | NA | CASSALRDSASYEQFF | TGTGCCAGCTCAGCACTCCGAGATAGCGCGTCCTATGAGCAGTTCTTC
TRBJ2-3 | TRBV19 | 13 | TRBD1 | NA | CASSLQGADTQYF | TGTGCCAGTAGTTTACAGGGGGCGGATACGCAGTATTTT
TRBJ2-7 | TRBV5-1 | 15 | TRBD2 | NA | CASSLVAGGPYEQYF | TGCGCCAGCAGCTTGGTAGCGGGAGGACCCTACGAGCAGTACTTC
TRBJ2-3 | TRBV3-1/TRBV3-2 | 12 | NA | NA | CASSLHTDTQYF | TGTGCCAGCAGCCTTCACACAGATACGCAGTATTTT
TRBJ2-1 | TRBV6-6 | 18 | TRBD2 | NA | CASSPRTRLAGGWYEQFF | TGTGCCAGCAGTCCTCGTACCCGACTAGCGGGAGGGTGGTATGAGCAGTTCTTC
TRBJ1-2 | TRBV6-5 | 15 | NA | NA | CASRFPGTKIGGYTF | TGTGCCAGCAGATTTCCCGGGACAAAAATCGGTGGCTACACCTTC
TRBJ2-7 | TRBV6-6 | 15 | TRBD2 | few | CASILRLAGVREQYF | TGTGCCAGCATTCTAAGACTAGCGGGAGTACGCGAGCAGTACTTC
TRBJ2-1 | TRBV14 | 16 | TRBD2 | NA | CASSRGLAGAYNEQFF | TGTGCCAGCAGCCGGGGACTAGCGGGAGCTTACAATGAGCAGTTCTTC
TRBJ1-5 | TRBV19 | 13 | NA | NA | CASRQGGGQPQHF | TGTGCCAGTAGACAGGGCGGGGGTCAGCCCCAGCATTTT
TRBJ1-5 | TRBV28 | 12 | NA | NA | CASGTPNQPQHF | TGTGCCAGCGGGACTCCCAATCAGCCCCAGCATTTT
TRBJ1-3 | TRBV2 | 13 | NA | few | CASGRTDGNTIYF | TGTGCCAGCGGAAGGACAGACGGAAACACCATATATTTT
TRBJ2-1 | TRBV28 | 16 | TRBD2 | NA | CASSSRLAGTYNEQFF | TGTGCCAGCAGTTCACGGCTAGCGGGGACCTACAATGAGCAGTTCTTC
TRBJ2-4 | TRBV4-2 | 13 | TRBD2 | NA | CASSRLAGDIQYF | TGTGCCAGCAGCCGATTAGCGGGAGACATTCAGTACTTC
TRBJ1-5 | TRBV12-5 | 12 | NA | NA | CASATDIQPQHF | TGTGCTAGTGCTACAGATATTCAGCCCCAGCATTTT
TRBJ2-5 | TRBV20-1 | 11 | NA | NA | CSVPSQETQYF | TGCAGTGTTCCTAGTCAAGAGACCCAGTACTTC
TRBJ2-2 | TRBV18 | 13 | NA | once | CASPGLNTGELFF | TGTGCCAGCCCGGGACTTAACACCGGGGAGCTGTTTTTT
TRBJ1-2 | TRBV13 | 12 | NA | NA | CASSLSPYGYTF | TGTGCCAGCAGCCTAAGTCCCTATGGCTACACCTTC
TRBJ1-3 | TRBV28 | 16 | TRBD1 | NA | CASTNAPVDRGYTIYF | TGTGCCAGCACTAACGCTCCGGTGGACAGGGGGTACACCATATATTTT
TRBJ2-1 | TRBV5-1 | 15 | TRBD2 | once | CASSLSLAGEGEQFF | TGCGCCAGCAGCTTGTCGCTAGCGGGAGAAGGTGAGCAGTTCTTC
TRBJ1-1 | TRBV3-1/TRBV3-2 | 14 | NA | NA | CASSTLGGATEAFF | TGTGCCAGCAGCACCCTGGGTGGGGCCACTGAAGCTTTCTTT
TRBJ2-6 | TRBV29-1 | 13 | NA | NA | CSVVGAGANVLTF | TGCAGCGTTGTGGGGGCCGGGGCCAACGTCCTGACTTTC
TRBJ2-1 | TRBV5-4 | 15 | TRBD1 | NA | CASRHDRESYNEQFF | TGTGCCAGCAGACACGACAGGGAATCCTACAATGAGCAGTTCTTC
TRBJ2-5 | TRBV5-1 | 16 | TRBD2 | NA | CASSLASSGSQETQYF | TGCGCCAGCAGCTTGGCTTCAAGCGGGAGCCAAGAGACCCAGTACTTC
TRBJ1-4 | TRBV30 | 13 | NA | few | CAWSIWTAEKLFF | TGTGCCTGGAGTATTTGGACAGCGGAAAAACTGTTTTTT
TRBJ1-1 | TRBV21-1 | 19 | NA | NA | CASSSLFRSGGALNTEAFF | TGTGCCAGCAGCTCTTTATTCCGCTCGGGAGGGGCGTTGAACACTGAAGCTTTCTTT
TRBJ2-1 | TRBV5-1 | 16 | NA | NA | CASSLARESSYNEQFF | TGCGCCAGCAGCTTGGCTCGAGAAAGCTCCTACAATGAGCAGTTCTTC
TRBJ2-7 | TRBV13 | 15 | TRBD2 | once | CASSLAGTSRYEQYF | TGTGCCAGCAGCTTAGCCGGGACTAGCCGCTACGAGCAGTACTTC
TRBJ1-2 | TRBV5-1 | 14 | NA | NA | CASSLGTTRARYTF | TGCGCCAGCAGCCTAGGGACAACTAGGGCTCGCTACACCTTC
TRBJ2-3 | TRBV9 | 16 | NA | NA | CASSVVGFPRHDTQYF | TGTGCCAGCAGCGTAGTGGGCTTCCCCCGCCATGATACGCAGTATTTT
TRBJ2-3 | TRBV2 | 12 | TRBD2 | NA | CASRAGADTQYF | TGTGCCAGCAGGGCGGGAGCCGATACGCAGTATTTT
TRBJ2-2 | TRBV5-1 | 15 | NA | once | CASSLAGVNTGELFF | TGCGCCAGCAGCTTGGCCGGGGTAAACACCGGGGAGCTGTTTTTT
TRBJ2-5 | TRBV4-1 | 16 | TRBD2 | NA | CASSRTSGSGQETQYF | TGCGCCAGCAGCCGGACTAGCGGGAGTGGGCAAGAGACCCAGTACTTC
TRBJ2-4 | TRBV5-1 | 12 | NA | NA | CASSLDRNIQYF | TGCGCCAGCAGCTTGGACAGAAACATTCAGTACTTC
TRBJ2-1 | TRBV10-3 | 14 | NA | NA | CAISGLEAYNEQFF | TGTGCCATCTCGGGACTCGAGGCCTACAATGAGCAGTTCTTC
TRBJ1-5 | TRBV21-1 | 14 | NA | NA | CASSKSEGNQPQHF | TGTGCCAGCAGCAAATCGGAGGGCAATCAGCCCCAGCATTTT
TRBJ2-1 | TRBV2 | 13 | NA | NA | CASSVGGVNEQFF | TGTGCCAGCAGTGTGGGGGGAGTCAATGAGCAGTTCTTC
TRBJ2-7 | TRBV27 | 13 | NA | few | CASSLSAGYEQYF | TGTGCCAGCAGTTTATCCGCGGGCTACGAGCAGTACTTC
TRBJ1-5 | TRBV28 | 13 | NA | NA | CASSPENWQPQHF | TGTGCCAGCAGTCCTGAGAATTGGCAGCCCCAGCATTTT
TRBJ2-5 | TRBV30 | 14 | NA | NA | CAWSRSADQETQYF | TGTGCCTGGAGTAGGTCAGCGGACCAAGAGACCCAGTACTTC
TRBJ2-7 | TRBV6-6 | 11 | NA | NA | CASSLGQVPAF | TGTGCCAGCAGTTTAGGTCAGGTCCCCGCATTC